This TCR beta chain emerged from a study of control samples from healthy donors and cancer patients. Germline CDR1 SGHRS, CDR2 YFSETQ. The CDR3 consists of 16 residues. The V gene lost 4 bases and the J gene lost 0 bases, with 15 bases spanning the gap. Profiling relied on immunoSEQ multiplex PCR, and the TCRdb table lists in-frame clones only, not all of them. Among some 150,000 clones listed, roughly 95% were seen once. This TCR came from a woman aged 25 to 39 in good health. The gene calls are TRBV5-1 and TRBJ2-3; no clear D. Sample: blood. This chain's CDR3 is CASSPEARASTDTQYF. CDR3 DNA sequence: TGCGCCAGCAGCCCAGAAGCGCGTGCTAGCACAGATACGCAGTATTTT.